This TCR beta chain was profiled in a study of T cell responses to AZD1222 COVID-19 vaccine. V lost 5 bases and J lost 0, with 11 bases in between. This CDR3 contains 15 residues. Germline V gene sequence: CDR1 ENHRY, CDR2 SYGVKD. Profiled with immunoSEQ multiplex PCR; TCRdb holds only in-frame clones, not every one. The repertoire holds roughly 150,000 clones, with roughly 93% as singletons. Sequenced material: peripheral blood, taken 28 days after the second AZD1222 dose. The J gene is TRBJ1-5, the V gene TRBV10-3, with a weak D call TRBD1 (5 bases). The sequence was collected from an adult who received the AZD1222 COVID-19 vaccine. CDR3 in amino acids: CAISPGFTSNQPQHF. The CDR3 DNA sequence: TGTGCCATCAGTCCAGGGTTTACTAGCAATCAGCCCCAGCATTTT.